This entry features one T cell receptor beta chain sequence. Its antigen is not known. The assay was carried out at the deep level. Measured with immunoSEQ multiplex PCR; TCRdb has only the in-frame clones, and not every one. The sample lists roughly 1,500,000 clones, around 98% occurring once. This specimen belongs to a study of shared clonotypes between healthy human individuals. Broader study findings: Although depth was large, rarefaction showed that sequencing of the sorted subsets was incomplete.

CDR1 is MGHDK, CDR2 SYGVNS, per germline. After removal of 4 bases from V and 8 bases from J, the junction contained 10 bases not matched to a gene. This CDR3 comprises 16 residues. The source of this sequence is a man aged 25-45 years in good health. The sequencing input was naive CD4+ T cells sorted from blood. Subset specified: CD45RA+ positively selected. V and J are TRBV25-1 and TRBJ2-3; 12 positions agree with TRBD1. The CDR3 is CASSVRGTGGLGTQYF. The CDR3 nucleotides read TGTGCCAGCAGTGTTCGAGGGACAGGGGGCCTAGGTACGCAGTATTTT.